This T cell receptor (beta chain) was captured in a study of cytomegalovirus exposure and HLA in healthy donors. The study, taken as a whole, reports: The investigators catalogued some 160 TCR beta chains as cytomegalovirus-associated. According to an earlier analysis, most TCR beta V segments yielded productive rearrangements about 87% or about 30% of the time.

In regard to this clone: Its cognate antigen is unknown.

The V gene lost 0 bases and the J gene lost 10 bases, with 34 bases spanning the gap. CDR1 is GTSNPN and CDR2 is SVGIG in the germline V gene (reference sequence). This CDR3 region has 20 residues. The PCR employed 60 Vbeta primers together with 13 Jbeta primers. Produced via immunoSEQ multiplex PCR; TCRdb's table is partial and in-frame only. The sample lists 200,000 to 250,000 clones, approximately 81% seen once, with over 1% in the top ten. The specimen sequenced was PBMCs. The genes are TRBV30 and TRBJ2-1, with D possibly matching TRBD2 (6 bases). The clonotype originates from a human donor in good health. In nucleotides, the CDR3 is TGTGCCTGGAGTGTACTTCGGGGGACCAGTGTTTTGGGTTCGTCAAGGGAGCAGTTCTTC. The encoded protein is CAWSVLRGTSVLGSSREQFF.